These 24 T cell receptor beta chains originate from one sample sequenced in a study of cytomegalovirus exposure and HLA in healthy donors. The PCR contained 60 Vbeta and 13 Jbeta primers. The method was immunoSEQ multiplex PCR; TCRdb's version includes in-frame clones alone and lacks a portion of them. In the table there are more than 80,000 clones, under 75% of which are singletons. Sequenced input: PBMCs. These receptors came from a human donor in good health.

This clone was seen once. The chain carries TRBV5-1 and TRBJ2-1, with TRBD1 matching 10 bases. The germline V gene has CDR1 SGHRS and CDR2 YFSETQ. The trim removed 4 bases at V and 8 bases at J, leaving 9 bases unmatched. The CDR3 sequence is 15 residues long. CDR3 DNA: TGCGCCAGCAGCCCCGGGACAGGGGTGACCGATGAGCAGTTCTTC. As protein: CASSPGTGVTDEQFF.

V is TRBV23-1 and J is TRBJ2-2; 11 positions match TRBD1. TRBV23-1 is an open reading frame, and its role is uncertain. The CDR3 runs 17 residues. With V trimmed by 2 bases and J by 5 bases, 7 bases remained unmatched. The CDR3 DNA reads as TGCGCCAGCAGTCAACACGGACAGGGGGCATTGACCGGGGAGCTGTTTTTT. Translation gives CASSQHGQGALTGELFF.

This chain joins TRBV5-4 and TRBJ1-1, with 7 nucleotides matching TRBD1. J gave up 5 bases and V 2 bases, and 6 bases lay outside the gene matches. This CDR3 contains 14 residues. Germline values: CDR1 SGHNT, CDR2 YYREEE (reference sequence). The CDR3 loop reads CASSLRGQLTEAFF. The DNA for the CDR3 is TGTGCCAGCAGCTTAAGGGGGCAGTTAACTGAAGCTTTCTTT.

V gene TRBV4-3 combines with J gene TRBJ1-3, with 8 bases that match TRBD1. J gave up 0 bases and V 2 bases, and 6 bases lay outside the gene matches. The CDR3 sequence is 17 residues long. Germline lookup yields CDR1 LGHNA and CDR2 YSLEER. The CDR3 DNA is TGCGCCAGCAGCCAAAGGGACAGGCCTTTCTCTGGAAACACCATATATTTT. Amino acids: CASSQRDRPFSGNTIYF.

This chain uses TRBV6-1 with TRBJ1-2, with 11 bases lining up with TRBD1. V lost 3 bases, J lost 5 bases, and 11 bases stayed unmatched. The CDR3 consists of 17 residues. Germline assignment: CDR1 MNHNS and CDR2 SASEGT. The CDR3 bases are TGTGCCAGCAGTGACCGGCGGGGGGACAGGGGGTTATATGGCTACACCTTC. Protein product: CASSDRRGDRGLYGYTF.

The rearrangement joins TRBV5-1 to TRBJ1-2; D might be TRBD1 (6 bases). Looked up from germline, CDR1 is SGHRS and CDR2 is YFSETQ. Trimming shortened V by 2 bases and J by 6 bases, and 11 bases separated the two germline ends. The CDR3 extends over 13 amino acids. CDR3 coding DNA: TGCGCCAGCAGCTTTGGGGGGGCAAATGGCTACACCTTC. This gives the protein CASSFGGANGYTF. Filled out from reference TRBV5-1 and TRBJ1-2, the complete variable domain reads KAGVTQTPRYLIKTRGQQVTLSCSPISGHRSVSWYQQTPGQGLQFLFEYFSETQRNKGNFPGRFSGRQFSNSRSEMNVSTLELGDSALYLCASSFGGANGYTFGSGTRLTVV.

This clone appeared once. One end of the junction varies from germline; a read error may be responsible. This chain uses TRBV7-7 with TRBJ2-5; no reliable D call. The CDR3 runs 14 residues. Germline V gives CDR1 SSHAT, CDR2 FNYEAQ (reference sequence). The CDR3 DNA reads TGTGCTAGCAGCTTAGAAATGGCCCAAGAGACCCAGTACTTC. It is translated as CASSLEMAQETQYF. The whole variable domain, filled in from reference TRBV7-7 and TRBJ2-5, reads GAGVSQSPRYKVTKRGQDVTLRCDPISSHATLYWYQQALGQGPEFLTYFNYEAQPDKSGLPSDRFSAERPEGSISTLTIQRTEQRDSAMYRCASSLEMAQETQYFGPGTRLLVL.

The rearrangement links TRBV5-1 to TRBJ2-7, with D perhaps TRBD2 (7 bases). The CDR3 runs to 15 residues. Trimming shortened V by 5 bases and J by 1 base, and 16 bases separated the two germline ends. Germline V gives CDR1 SGHRS, CDR2 YFSETQ. The CDR3 loop reads CASRRGQLISYEQYF. CDR3 DNA: TGCGCCAGCAGGCGGGGGCAGCTAATTTCCTACGAGCAGTACTTC.

This clone has only one observation. This chain joins TRBV6-1 and TRBJ2-5; 11 nucleotides agree with TRBD2. J gave up 4 bases and V 1 base, and 11 bases lay outside the gene matches. The length of the CDR3 is 18 residues. Germline CDR1 reads MNHNS; CDR2 reads SASEGT. The CDR3 loop is CASSEEDLSGGASETQYF. The DNA of the CDR3 is TGTGCCAGCAGTGAAGAGGACCTTAGCGGGGGGGCCTCAGAGACCCAGTACTTC.

V is TRBV7-2 and J is TRBJ2-3; 9 nucleotides agree with TRBD1. Germline CDR1 SGHTA, CDR2 FQGNSA. Trimming removed 3 bases from V and 4 bases from J; junction bases left unmatched: 8. The CDR3 spans 16 residues. This CDR3 reads CASSFTGGAAPDTQYF. CDR3 sequence (DNA): TGTGCCAGCAGCTTTACAGGGGGCGCCGCCCCAGATACGCAGTATTTT.

The J gene is TRBJ2-1, the V gene TRBV7-2; unclear D gene. CDR1 is SGHTA, CDR2 FQGNSA, per germline. The CDR3 runs 14 residues. Trimming stripped 5 bases from V and 4 bases from J, with 12 bases between. The CDR3 region has the DNA TGTGCCAGCAGCCTCAACGACGGGTACAATGAGCAGTTCTTC. This encodes CASSLNDGYNEQFF.

This chain uses TRBV4-1 with TRBJ1-2; 7 bases agree with TRBD1. The germline V gene has CDR1 MGHRA and CDR2 YSYEKL. Trimming cost V 2 bases and J 4 bases; bases outside gene matches: 7. The CDR3 runs to 15 residues. The CDR3 region has the DNA TGCGCCAGCAGCCAAACAGGGGTACTGTTCTATGGCTACACCTTC. It yields the protein CASSQTGVLFYGYTF.

This chain uses TRBV7-8 with TRBJ1-5, with 7 nucleotides matching TRBD1. V was clipped by 0 bases and J by 3 bases; unmatched bases: 5. This CDR3 is built from 16 residues. From germline, CDR1 is SGHVS and CDR2 FQNEAQ. This chain's CDR3 is CASSLAQTGNNQPQHF. CDR3 coding DNA: TGTGCCAGCAGCTTAGCGCAGACAGGGAACAATCAGCCCCAGCATTTT.

The chain has TRBV6-5 and TRBJ1-2, with 11 bases fitting TRBD1. V trimming: 5 bases; J trimming: 5 bases; junction bases outside the gene matches: 4. This CDR3 has 14 residues. The V gene's germline CDR1 is MNHEY and CDR2 SVGAGI. The CDR3 region has the DNA TGTGCCAGCAGTGACGGACAGGGGGCTTATGGCTACACCTTC. Translating it yields CASSDGQGAYGYTF.

The genes are TRBV5-4 and TRBJ2-6; TRBD1 might be the D (5 bases). Trimming left V 7 bases short and J 4 bases short, with 9 bases between. Per germline, CDR1 SGHNT and CDR2 YYREEE (reference sequence). The CDR3 covers 13 residues. The CDR3 loop is CASRREGANVLTF. CDR3 nucleotides: TGTGCCAGCCGCAGGGAAGGGGCCAACGTCCTGACTTTC.

This clone appeared a single time. V is TRBV30 and J is TRBJ1-1; the match to TRBD1 covers 7 bases. V gave up 0 bases and J gave up 7 bases; unmatched junction bases: 5. This CDR3 contains 13 residues. CDR1 GTSNPN and CDR2 SVGIG come from the germline V gene (reference sequence). The CDR3 region is CAWSVGQVNEAFF. Here the CDR3 DNA reads TGTGCCTGGAGTGTTGGACAGGTAAATGAAGCTTTCTTT.

Note on this clone: The junction shows a germline mismatch at one end, possibly a read error. This chain connects TRBV18 to TRBJ1-3, with TRBD1 matching 10 bases. CDR1 and CDR2 from the germline V gene are KGHSH and LQKENI. The CDR3 is made up of 16 amino acids. The CDR3 DNA sequence: TGTGCCAGCTCACCCGGGACAGGGGCTTCCGGAAACGCCATATATTTT. Translating gives CASSPGTGASGNAIYF.

The chain uses TRBV2 and TRBJ1-2; D gene uncertain. This CDR3 spans 10 amino acids. Looked up from germline, CDR1 is SNHLY and CDR2 is FYNNEI. Trimming stripped 7 bases from V and 6 bases from J, with 6 bases between. CDR3 region: CASKEDGYTF. For the CDR3, the DNA is TGTGCCAGCAAGGAGGATGGCTACACCTTC.

This clone was found a few times. The chain joins TRBV5-1 to TRBJ1-5; D is perhaps TRBD1 (6 bases). Germline values: CDR1 SGHRS, CDR2 YFSETQ. CDR3 length: 16 residues. The V end lost 0 bases, the J end lost 0 bases, and 10 bases lay between the germline ends. CDR3 protein: CASSLEGGYSNQPQHF. In DNA, the CDR3 is TGCGCCAGCAGCTTGGAAGGGGGATATAGCAATCAGCCCCAGCATTTT.

The V and J genes are TRBV29-1 and TRBJ1-2; maybe TRBD1 (5 bases). Germline loops: CDR1 SQVTM, CDR2 ANQGSEA. The CDR3 consists of 14 residues. Trimming removed 0 bases from V and 3 bases from J, with 11 bases in between. DNA for the CDR3: TGCAGCGTTGAAGAGCGACAGACGCACTATGGCTACACCTTC. This encodes CSVEERQTHYGYTF.

V is TRBV4-2 and J is TRBJ2-3; 11 nucleotides agree with TRBD2. Per the germline V gene, CDR1 is LGHNA and CDR2 is YNFKEQ. The CDR3 length is 17 residues. Trimming removed 4 bases from V and 11 bases from J; junction bases left unmatched: 17. The CDR3 sequence: CASSPQSVAGGSRWQYF. In DNA form, the CDR3 reads TGTGCCAGCAGCCCCCAGTCGGTAGCGGGGGGGTCAAGGTGGCAGTATTTT.

This clone counts as large (0.1 to 1%). Distinct nucleotide sequences in the sample also encode this CDR3. The CDR3 loop is CASSLGGQGSYEQYF. CDR3 in DNA: TGTGCCAGCAGCTTAGGCGGGCAGGGGTCCTACGAGCAGTACTTC. The chain is built from TRBV13 and TRBJ2-7; TRBD1 is a possible D gene (6 bases). CDR3 length equals 15 residues. Between the trimmed V and J ends, which lost 0 bases and 1 base, there was a span of 10 bases. Germline loops: CDR1 PRHDT, CDR2 FYEKMQ (reference sequence).

With respect to this clone: Compared with germline, one end of the junction differs, possibly owing to a read error. CDR3 nucleotides: TGTGCCAGCAGTGAAGTGGGGGGGACAGGGGGCATTGCCTTC. It is translated as CASSEVGGTGGIAF. The J gene is TRBJ1-2, the V gene TRBV6-1; TRBD1 matches 12 bases. This CDR3 spans 14 amino acids. Germline V gene lookup returns CDR1 MNHNS and CDR2 SASEGT.

J is TRBJ1-1 and V is TRBV9; D is unclear. Deletions cut 3 bases from V and 4 bases from J, with 16 bases between. The V gene's germline CDR1 is SGDLS and CDR2 YYNGEE. The CDR3 length is 15 residues. This chain's CDR3 is CASSEPTSLGTEAFF. CDR3 DNA sequence: TGTGCCAGCAGCGAGCCGACGTCTCTAGGCACTGAAGCTTTCTTT.